This T cell receptor beta chain is from a study of monozygotic twins with inflammatory bowel disease. Study-level points and caveats: The inverse Simpson measure of TCRbeta diversity was lower in IBD patients than in healthy co-twins.

Comments on this clonotype: Its antigen is as yet unknown.

CDR1 and CDR2 from the germline V gene are MNHEY and SMNVEV (reference sequence). The CDR3 has 13 residues. TCRdb re-called the 5' RACE reads and shows each CDR3 protein once, DNA omitted. This specimen shows 300,000 to 400,000 distinct CDR3 sequences; the ten leading clones hold approximately 2%. This chain links TRBV27 with TRBJ1-2. The sequencing input was blood. The clonotype comes from a human donor with ulcerative colitis or Crohn's disease, or a healthy co-twin of an affected twin (not recorded which). CDR3 sequence reads: CASSLKRTGGYTF.